This TCR beta chain was identified during a study of identical twins. Template switching added a universal primer site; cDNA carried unique molecular identifiers. TCRdb used MiXCR to reprocess the 5' RACE reads, holding one entry per CDR3 protein. The sample gives roughly 1,500,000 distinct CDR3 sequences, 32% of which show up once; 0.27% is in the top ten. This clonotype showed up just a few times. Trimming cost V 2 bases and J 8 bases; bases outside gene matches: 7. The CDR3 spans 15 residues. Germline V gene sequence: CDR1 MGHRA, CDR2 YSYEKL. This chain connects TRBV4-1 to TRBJ2-1; TRBD2 agrees at 9 bases. This TCR derives from a newborn girl in good health. Material for sequencing was cord blood. The CDR3 coding sequence is TGCGCCAGCAGCCAACAACGACTAGCGGTAGATGAGCAGTTCTTC. Amino acid sequence: CASSQQRLAVDEQFF.